This T cell receptor (beta chain) is drawn from a study of CD8 T cells in ankylosing spondylitis. There are many counts of this clonotype. The CDR3 loop spans 15 amino acids. Germline V lookup: CDR1 MNHNS, CDR2 SASEGT. V shed 4 bases and J 6 bases; nucleotides not matched to a gene: 7. MiXCR was run by TCRdb on the 5' RACE reads, yielding one entry per CDR3 protein. The table lists about 260,000 distinct CDR3 sequences, 20% of them singletons. Source material: blood, either unsorted or a sorted T cell fraction (not recorded which). J is TRBJ1-5 and V is TRBV6-1, with 9 nucleotides matching TRBD1. The clonotype originates from a male donor with ankylosing spondylitis or in good health (not recorded which). Here the CDR3 DNA reads TGTGCCAGCAGTGTGACAGGGGGAATGGGTCAGCCCCAGCATTTT. This gives the protein CASSVTGGMGQPQHF.